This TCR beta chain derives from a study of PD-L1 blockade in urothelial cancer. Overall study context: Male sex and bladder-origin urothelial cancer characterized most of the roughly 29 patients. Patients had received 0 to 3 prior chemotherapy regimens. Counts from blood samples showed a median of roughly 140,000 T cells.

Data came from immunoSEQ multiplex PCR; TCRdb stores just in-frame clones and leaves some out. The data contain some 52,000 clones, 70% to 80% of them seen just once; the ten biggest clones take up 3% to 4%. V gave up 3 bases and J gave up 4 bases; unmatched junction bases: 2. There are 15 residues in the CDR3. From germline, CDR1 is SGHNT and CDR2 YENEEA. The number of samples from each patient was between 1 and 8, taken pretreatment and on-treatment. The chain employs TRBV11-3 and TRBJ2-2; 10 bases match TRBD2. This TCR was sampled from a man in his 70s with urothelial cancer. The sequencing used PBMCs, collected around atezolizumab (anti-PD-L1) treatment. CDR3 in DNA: TGTGCCAGCAGCTTCCTAGCGGGAGCCACCGGGGAGCTGTTTTTT. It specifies CASSFLAGATGELFF.